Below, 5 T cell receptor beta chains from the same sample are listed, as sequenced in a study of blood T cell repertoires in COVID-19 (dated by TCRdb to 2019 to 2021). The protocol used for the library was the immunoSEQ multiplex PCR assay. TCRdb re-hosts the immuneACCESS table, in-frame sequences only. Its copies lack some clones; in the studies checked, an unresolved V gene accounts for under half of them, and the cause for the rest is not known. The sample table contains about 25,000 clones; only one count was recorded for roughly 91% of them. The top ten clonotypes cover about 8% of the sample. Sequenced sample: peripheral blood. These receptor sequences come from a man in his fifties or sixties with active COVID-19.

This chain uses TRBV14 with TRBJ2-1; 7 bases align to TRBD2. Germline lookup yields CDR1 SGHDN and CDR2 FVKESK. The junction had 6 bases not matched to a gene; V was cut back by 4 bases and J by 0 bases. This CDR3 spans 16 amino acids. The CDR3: CASSRPGLSSYNEQFF. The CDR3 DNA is TGTGCCAGCAGCCGACCGGGACTAAGCTCCTACAATGAGCAGTTCTTC.

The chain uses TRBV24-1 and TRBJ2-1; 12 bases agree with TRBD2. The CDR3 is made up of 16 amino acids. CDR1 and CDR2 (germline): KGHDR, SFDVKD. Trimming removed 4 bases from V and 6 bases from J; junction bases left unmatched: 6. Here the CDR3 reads CATSDPSGRALNEQFF. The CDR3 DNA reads TGTGCCACCAGTGACCCTAGCGGGAGGGCGCTCAATGAGCAGTTCTTC.

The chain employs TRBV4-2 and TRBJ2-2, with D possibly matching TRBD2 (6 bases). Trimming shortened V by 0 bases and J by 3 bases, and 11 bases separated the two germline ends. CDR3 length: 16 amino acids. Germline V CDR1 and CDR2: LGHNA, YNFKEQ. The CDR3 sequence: CASSQDSGVDTGELFF. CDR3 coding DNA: TGTGCCAGCAGCCAAGACTCGGGGGTGGACACCGGGGAGCTGTTTTTT.

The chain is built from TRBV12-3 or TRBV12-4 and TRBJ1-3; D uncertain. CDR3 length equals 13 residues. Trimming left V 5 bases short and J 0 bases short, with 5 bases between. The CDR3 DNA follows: TGTGCCAGCAGTACGAGCTCTGGAAACACCATATATTTT. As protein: CASSTSSGNTIYF.

In DNA, the CDR3 is TGTGCCAGTAGTATCGACGGGACAGTACTCTATGGCTACACCTTC. Translating gives CASSIDGTVLYGYTF. The chain employs TRBV19 and TRBJ1-2; 7 nucleotides align to TRBD1. This CDR3 has 15 residues. Germline V gene sequence: CDR1 LNHDA, CDR2 SQIVND (reference sequence). The ends lost 3 bases at V and 4 bases at J; junction bases unmatched: 8. Based on the CDR3 plus reference TRBV19 and TRBJ1-2, the full variable domain is DGGITQSPKYLFRKEGQNVTLSCEQNLNHDAMYWYRQDPGQGLRLIYYSQIVNDFQKGDIAEGYSVSREKKESFPLTVTSAQKNPTAFYLCASSIDGTVLYGYTFGSGTRLTVV.